A single sample gave rise to the 10 T cell receptor beta chains below, sequenced in a study of beta chain features in type 1 diabetes. The whole isolated RNA underwent reverse transcription, so sequencing captured expressed TCRB transcripts. Profiled with immunoSEQ multiplex PCR; TCRdb holds only in-frame clones, not every one. The table shows 900,000 or so clones, with roughly 17% occurring only once. Sample: naive CD4+ T cells from blood. These receptors were obtained from a young woman in good health.

The genes are TRBV9 and TRBJ2-5, with a possible D match to TRBD2 (6 bases). V was cut by 3 bases and J by 11 bases, with 23 bases left in between. Germline CDR1 SGDLS, CDR2 YYNGEE. The CDR3 has 15 residues. CDR3 nucleotide sequence: TGTGCCAGCAGCGCGACAGAGAAACCTAGGAGGGAGCAGTACTTC. Translated: CASSATEKPRREQYF. Full variable domain (rest looked up from reference TRBV9 and TRBJ2-5): DSGVTQTPKHLITATGQRVTLRCSPRSGDLSVYWYQQSLDQGLQFLIQYYNGEERAKGNILERFSAQQFPDLHSELNLSSLELGDSALYFCASSATEKPRREQYFGPGTRLLVL.

This clone was found a few times. V is TRBV18 and J is TRBJ2-3; D not resolved. The V gene's germline CDR1 is KGHSH and CDR2 LQKENI. Trimming pared 2 bases from V and 2 bases from J, leaving 11 bases between. The CDR3 contains 15 residues. The CDR3 reads CASSPDSSATDTQYF. DNA of the CDR3: TGTGCCAGCTCACCAGATTCATCCGCCACAGATACGCAGTATTTT.

V is TRBV6-6 and J is TRBJ2-7; tentative D call: TRBD2 (5 bases). V lost 2 bases, J lost 7 bases, and 15 bases lay in between. CDR1 is MNHNY and CDR2 is SVGAGI in the germline V gene (reference sequence). The CDR3 is made up of 14 amino acids. The DNA for the CDR3 is TGTGCCAGCAGTTACAGGGTGGGAGAGGGAGAGCAGTACTTC. Translated: CASSYRVGEGEQYF.

The chain uses TRBV28 and TRBJ2-1; no firm D call. V lost 2 bases and J 4 bases, leaving 15 bases between the germline ends. The CDR3 has 16 residues. Germline V CDR1 and CDR2: MDHEN, SYDVKM. The CDR3 region is CASSLLEQDGYNEQFF. The CDR3 DNA reads as TGTGCCAGCAGTTTACTCGAGCAGGATGGGTACAATGAGCAGTTCTTC.

In its sample, this clone was seen a few times. This rearrangement joins TRBV28 to TRBJ2-2, with TRBD2 as a possible D gene (5 bases). V was cut by 5 bases and J by 4 bases, with 17 bases left in between. Germline V CDR1 and CDR2: MDHEN, SYDVKM. The CDR3 spans 16 residues. The chain's CDR3 is CASSLPSRESTGELFF. The CDR3, as DNA: TGTGCCAGCAGTCTCCCGTCCCGGGAATCCACCGGGGAGCTGTTTTTT.

This chain uses TRBV29-1 with TRBJ2-3; 12 bases match TRBD1. The CDR3 loop spans 14 amino acids. Germline CDR1 is SQVTM and CDR2 is ANQGSEA. V gave up 8 bases and J gave up 4 bases; unmatched junction bases: 7. Here the CDR3 DNA reads TGCAGCACGCTGGGACAGGGGGCACCAGATACGCAGTATTTT. Its translation is CSTLGQGAPDTQYF.

This clone has only a few counts. The chain combines TRBV11-2 with TRBJ2-7, with a tentative D call TRBD1 (5 bases). The germline gives CDR1 SGHAT, CDR2 FQNNGV. V lost 5 bases and J lost 7, with 12 bases in between. There are 12 residues in the CDR3. The CDR3 reads CASSQGPGEQYF. The DNA for the CDR3 is TGTGCCAGCAGCCAGGGCCCCGGGGAGCAGTACTTC.

The J gene is TRBJ2-7, the V gene TRBV6-5, with D uncertain. The CDR3 is made up of 11 amino acids. V was shortened by 11 bases and J by 2 bases, with 10 bases between the two germline ends. Germline CDR1 MNHEY, CDR2 SVGAGI. As DNA, the CDR3 is TGTGCCGCCTCTCGAGCCTACGAGCAGTACTTC. It yields the protein CAASRAYEQYF.

This clone came up a few times. This sequence joins TRBV11-2 and TRBJ2-3; D call uncertain. This CDR3 contains 12 residues. The germline V gene encodes CDR1 SGHAT and CDR2 FQNNGV. With 5 bases removed from V and 6 bases from J, the gap between germline ends came to 9 bases. The CDR3 DNA is TGTGCCAGCAGCCCAATGGGGGATACGCAGTATTTT. Translated, it gives CASSPMGDTQYF.

The rearrangement links TRBV28 to TRBJ2-7; D might be TRBD1 (6 bases). In germline, CDR1 is MDHEN, CDR2 SYDVKM. The V end lost 6 bases, the J end lost 6 bases, and 18 bases lay between the germline ends. CDR3 length: 14 amino acids. CDR3 loop: CASRGFGQLGEQYF. In nucleotides, the CDR3 is TGTGCCAGCAGGGGATTCGGACAGCTCGGCGAGCAGTACTTC.